This TCR beta chain was obtained from a study of blood T cell repertoires in COVID-19. Study background: The United States, Italy and Spain were the sources of the acute and convalescent COVID-19 samples. The cDNA or gDNA used as material had been derived from T cells, B-cell-depleted T cells, or PBMCs.

Original handling: Amplification with reference gene primers provided the estimates of nucleated cell counts. Generated by immunoSEQ multiplex PCR, the TCRdb table keeps only in-frame clones and is missing some. V and J calls and clone size follow that table, whereas D and trimming were derived from the DNA. Among hundreds of thousands of clones listed, around 91% were seen once. Either two negative PCRs, clearance, or symptom resolution qualified Cohort 3 donors as recovered. Germline CDR1 SGHNT, CDR2 YENEEA. V lost 1 base to trimming and J lost 3 bases; unmatched junction nucleotides: 4. The CDR3 sequence is 16 residues long.

The specimen sequenced was PBMCs or T cells enriched from blood (not recorded which). The receptor's source is a woman between 35 and 50 years old who had recovered from COVID-19. J is TRBJ2-3 and V is TRBV11-3, with 10 bases identical to TRBD2. CDR3 sequence: CASSLGLAGETDTQYF. The CDR3 nucleotides read TGTGCCAGCAGCTTAGGGCTAGCGGGAGAGACAGATACGCAGTATTTT.